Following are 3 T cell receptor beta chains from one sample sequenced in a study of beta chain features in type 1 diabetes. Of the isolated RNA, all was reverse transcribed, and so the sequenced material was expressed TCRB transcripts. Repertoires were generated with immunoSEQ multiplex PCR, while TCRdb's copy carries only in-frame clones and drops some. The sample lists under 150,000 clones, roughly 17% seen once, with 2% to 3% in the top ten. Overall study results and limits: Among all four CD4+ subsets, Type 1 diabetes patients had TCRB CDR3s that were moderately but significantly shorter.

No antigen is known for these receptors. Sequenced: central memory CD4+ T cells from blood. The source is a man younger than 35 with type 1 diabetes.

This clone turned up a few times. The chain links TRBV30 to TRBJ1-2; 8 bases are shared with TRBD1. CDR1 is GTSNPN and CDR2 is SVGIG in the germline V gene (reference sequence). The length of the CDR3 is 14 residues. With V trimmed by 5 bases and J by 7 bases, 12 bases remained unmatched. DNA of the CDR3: TGTGCCTGGGCCCGCGGACAGGGCGTAGGTGGCTACACCTTC. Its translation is CAWARGQGVGGYTF.

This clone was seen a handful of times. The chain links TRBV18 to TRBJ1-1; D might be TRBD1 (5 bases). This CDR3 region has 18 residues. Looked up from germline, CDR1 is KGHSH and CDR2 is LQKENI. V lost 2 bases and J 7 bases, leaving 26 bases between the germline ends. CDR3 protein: CASSPYLQGTRERLEAFF. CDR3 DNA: TGTGCCAGCTCACCATATCTGCAAGGGACCCGTGAACGGCTTGAAGCTTTCTTT.

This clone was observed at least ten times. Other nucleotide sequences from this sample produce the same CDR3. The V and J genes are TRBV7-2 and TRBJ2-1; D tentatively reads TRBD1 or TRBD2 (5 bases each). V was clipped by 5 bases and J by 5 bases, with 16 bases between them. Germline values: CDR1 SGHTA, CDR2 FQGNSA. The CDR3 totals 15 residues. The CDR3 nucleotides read TGTGCCAGCAGCCCCTTCCGGGGCCAAGACAATGAGCAGTTCTTC. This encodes CASSPFRGQDNEQFF.